Shown below are 9 T cell receptor beta chains from a single sample sequenced in a study of cytomegalovirus exposure and HLA in healthy donors. Use of 60 Vbeta and 13 Jbeta primers characterized the PCR. Clones were sequenced by immunoSEQ multiplex PCR, and TCRdb holds only the in-frame ones, with some missing. The repertoire has about 120,000 clones, 65% to 80% of them found once; the top ten carry roughly 5.8%. Sequenced material: PBMCs. The receptors come from a man aged 18 to 29 in good health and CMV-seropositive.

This chain connects TRBV5-1 to TRBJ1-1; 9 nucleotides agree with TRBD1. Germline values: CDR1 SGHRS, CDR2 YFSETQ. The CDR3 covers 18 residues. V shed 4 bases, J shed 2 bases, and the junction held 15 bases outside the gene matches. The CDR3 DNA reads TGCGCCAGCAGCCTGCTTTGGGGGGGACAGGGTAGTAACACTGAAGCTTTCTTT. It is translated as CASSLLWGGQGSNTEAFF. Looking up the rest from reference TRBV5-1 and TRBJ1-1 gives the full variable domain: KAGVTQTPRYLIKTRGQQVTLSCSPISGHRSVSWYQQTPGQGLQFLFEYFSETQRNKGNFPGRFSGRQFSNSRSEMNVSTLELGDSALYLCASSLLWGGQGSNTEAFFGQGTRLTVV.

The chain employs TRBV4-2 and TRBJ2-3, with 7 bases identical to TRBD1. Germline CDR1 LGHNA, CDR2 YNFKEQ. The length of the CDR3 is 17 residues. Losses at the gene ends were 1 base for V and 2 bases for J; bases not matched to a gene: 9. CDR3 sequence reads: CASSQVFAQGITDTQYF. The DNA of the CDR3 is TGTGCCAGCAGCCAAGTGTTCGCACAGGGGATCACAGATACGCAGTATTTT.

CDR3 amino acids: CASSPYTDTQYF. The CDR3 coding sequence is TGTGCCAGCTCACCGTACACAGATACGCAGTATTTT. V gene TRBV18 combines with J gene TRBJ2-3; no reliable D call. Germline V lookup: CDR1 KGHSH, CDR2 LQKENI. The ends were cut back, 3 bases at V and 2 bases at J, with 3 bases in the middle. This CDR3 is built from 12 residues.

This chain links TRBV10-3 with TRBJ1-1; 9 positions agree with TRBD1. CDR3 size: 13 residues. V was clipped by 6 bases and J by 7 bases; unmatched bases: 6. CDR1 and CDR2 (germline): ENHRY, SYGVKD. CDR3 DNA sequence: TGTGCCATCAGCCGGGACAGGGATGGTGAAGCTTTCTTT. It specifies CAISRDRDGEAFF.

The rearrangement uses TRBV11-2 and TRBJ1-2; maybe TRBD1 (6 bases). The CDR3 is made up of 14 amino acids. The V gene lost 5 bases and the J gene lost 2 bases, with 12 bases spanning the gap. CDR1 is SGHAT, CDR2 FQNNGV, per germline. The DNA for the CDR3 is TGTGCCAGCAGCCCCGGGACACCGAACTATGGCTACACCTTC. Translated: CASSPGTPNYGYTF.

The chain combines TRBV7-6 with TRBJ2-1; TRBD1 matches 11 bases. The trim removed 4 bases at V and 2 bases at J, leaving 1 base unmatched. Per germline, CDR1 SGHVS and CDR2 FNYEAQ. The length of the CDR3 is 15 residues. The CDR3 DNA reads TGTGCCAGCAGCTGGACAGGGGGCGCCTACAATGAGCAGTTCTTC. Translation gives CASSWTGGAYNEQFF.

This clone appeared a few times. This rearrangement joins TRBV5-4 to TRBJ2-2; D ambiguous. CDR3 size: 15 residues. V dropped 1 base and J dropped 1 base, with 8 bases sitting between them. Germline V gives CDR1 SGHNT, CDR2 YYREEE (reference sequence). The CDR3 sequence is CASSLSPMNTGELFF. CDR3 nucleotide sequence: TGTGCCAGCAGCTTGAGCCCCATGAACACCGGGGAGCTGTTTTTT.

The chain recombines TRBV6-1 with TRBJ2-7, with D perhaps TRBD1 (6 bases). Trimming shortened V by 1 base and J by 3 bases, and 13 bases separated the two germline ends. Germline CDR1 MNHNS, CDR2 SASEGT. There are 15 residues in the CDR3. CDR3 loop: CASSEETGHIYEQYF. CDR3 coding DNA: TGTGCCAGCAGTGAAGAAACGGGACACATCTACGAGCAGTACTTC.

The rearrangement joins TRBV5-1 to TRBJ2-5; TRBD2 agrees at 11 bases. Per germline, CDR1 SGHRS and CDR2 YFSETQ. The CDR3 has 18 residues. V shed 1 base and J 4 bases; nucleotides not matched to a gene: 12. In nucleotides, the CDR3 is TGCGCCAGCAGCTTGACTAGCGGGAGTATCTCACCGGGAGAGACCCAGTACTTC. Its protein product is CASSLTSGSISPGETQYF.